This entry is about one T cell receptor beta chain. The table came from immunoSEQ multiplex PCR; TCRdb's copy has only in-frame clones and leaves some out. The table includes under 130,000 clones, around 81% detected once. The data originate from a study of blood T cell repertoires in COVID-19. Study in general: Samples representing acute and convalescent COVID-19 were sourced from the United States, Italy and Spain. PBMCs, B-cell-depleted T cells, or T cells were the source of the cDNA or gDNA that made up the material.

This CDR3 contains 13 residues. Germline V gene sequence: CDR1 MDHEN, CDR2 SYDVKM. V shed 5 bases and J shed 4 bases, with 11 bases lying between them. This TCR came from a woman in her 70s with acute or convalescent COVID-19. The chain couples TRBV28 to TRBJ1-1; D may be TRBD1 (6 bases). The source material was peripheral blood. The CDR3 coding sequence is TGTGCCAGCAGTCGTCCAGGGGCCACTGAAGCTTTCTTT. Its protein product is CASSRPGATEAFF.